This passage covers 15 T cell receptor beta chains from one sample sequenced in a study of T cell responses to AZD1222 COVID-19 vaccine. Profiling relied on immunoSEQ multiplex PCR, and the TCRdb table lists in-frame clones only, not all of them. The data contain around 100,000 clones, 90% of them singletons. Sequenced material: peripheral blood, taken on day 0 of AZD1222 vaccination. These receptor sequences come from an adult in good health.

This rearrangement joins TRBV7-8 to TRBJ1-4, with TRBD1 matching over 8 bases. J was trimmed by 0 bases and V by 2 bases; bases with no gene match: 5. This CDR3 comprises 17 residues. Germline V CDR1 and CDR2: SGHVS, FQNEAQ. The CDR3 protein is CASSLRTGPSTNEKLFF. The CDR3 nucleotides read TGTGCCAGCAGCTTACGGACAGGGCCATCAACTAATGAAAAACTGTTTTTT.

The chain combines TRBV18 with TRBJ2-5; D uncertain. V was clipped by 5 bases and J by 5 bases, with 6 bases between them. The CDR3 extends over 11 amino acids. Germline loops: CDR1 KGHSH, CDR2 LQKENI. The CDR3 DNA sequence: TGTGCCAGCTCATCGTTGGAGACCCAGTACTTC. It yields the protein CASSSLETQYF.

The chain recombines TRBV11-2 with TRBJ2-1, with TRBD1 identical over 7 bases. The CDR3 runs to 16 residues. V dropped 6 bases and J dropped 0; count of bases not matched to a gene: 8. CDR1 and CDR2 from the germline V gene are SGHAT and FQNNGV. CDR3 loop: CASSSKGQSSYNEQFF. Here the CDR3 DNA reads TGTGCCAGCAGTTCCAAGGGACAGAGCTCCTACAATGAGCAGTTCTTC.

The gene calls are TRBV5-1 and TRBJ1-2, with D possibly matching TRBD1 (5 bases). The germline CDR1 and CDR2 sequences are SGHRS and YFSETQ. CDR3 length: 15 residues. Trimming shortened V by 0 bases and J by 8 bases, and 17 bases separated the two germline ends. In nucleotides, the CDR3 is TGCGCCAGCAGCTTGGCCCGGGGGGGAGGTGGCGGCTACACCTTC. It translates to CASSLARGGGGGYTF.

The rearrangement uses TRBV28 and TRBJ1-5; the D is unclear. This CDR3 contains 12 residues. Trimming stripped 6 bases from V and 7 bases from J, with 10 bases between. Per germline, CDR1 MDHEN and CDR2 SYDVKM. The CDR3 DNA is TGTGCCAGCAGCACACCCGGCCAGCCCCAGCATTTT. Amino acid sequence: CASSTPGQPQHF.

This clone was counted a few times. J is TRBJ2-7 and V is TRBV7-2; TRBD1 agrees at 9 bases. CDR1 and CDR2 (germline): SGHTA, FQGNSA. The CDR3 loop spans 14 amino acids. V lost 1 base, J lost 2 bases, and 0 bases stayed unmatched. As DNA, the CDR3 is TGTGCCAGCAGCTTAGACAGGGGGCCCTACGAGCAGTACTTC. This gives the protein CASSLDRGPYEQYF.

This sequence joins TRBV5-1 and TRBJ2-3; 10 nucleotides align to TRBD1. Losses at the gene ends were 3 bases for V and 2 bases for J; bases not matched to a gene: 9. Germline V lookup: CDR1 SGHRS, CDR2 YFSETQ. This CDR3 region has 17 residues. Written as DNA, the CDR3 is TGCGCCAGCAGCTCAGGGACAGGGGCCAAACTCACAGATACGCAGTATTTT. Protein sequence: CASSSGTGAKLTDTQYF.

V usage is TRBV4-3 and J usage is TRBJ1-2, with D perhaps TRBD1 (6 bases). The germline V and J ends were trimmed by 0 bases and 4 bases, with 9 bases remaining between them. Germline values: CDR1 LGHNA, CDR2 YSLEER. There are 14 residues in the CDR3. The CDR3 loop is CASSQEEQGYGYTF. For the CDR3, the DNA is TGCGCCAGCAGCCAAGAGGAACAGGGCTATGGCTACACCTTC.

The chain employs TRBV28 and TRBJ2-5; 7 bases fit TRBD2. The CDR3 has 13 amino acids. Unmatched junction bases numbered 4, after V lost 6 bases and J lost 3 bases. Germline values: CDR1 MDHEN, CDR2 SYDVKM. The CDR3 loop is CASRPGGKETQYF. As DNA, the CDR3 is TGTGCCAGCAGACCGGGAGGAAAAGAGACCCAGTACTTC.

The chain couples TRBV11-2 to TRBJ1-6; TRBD1 might be the D (6 bases). Germline V gene lookup returns CDR1 SGHAT and CDR2 FQNNGV. This CDR3 has 14 residues. The V end was cut by 6 bases, the J end by 7 bases, with 13 bases between. CDR3: CASRQQGSNSPLHF. CDR3 in DNA: TGTGCCAGCAGACAACAGGGATCGAATTCACCCCTCCACTTT.

This chain joins TRBV21-1 and TRBJ1-1. TRBV21-1 is a recognized pseudogene. The CDR3 loop spans 20 amino acids. The CDR3 DNA sequence: TGTGCCAGCAGCAAACTCCCAGAAATGGGGTTCGGGGGCGTTGGCACTGAAGCTTTCTTT. Translating it yields CASSKLPEMGFGGVGTEAFF.

This sequence joins TRBV19 and TRBJ2-7; 9 positions match TRBD1. This CDR3 contains 15 residues. The J segment lost 3 bases and the V segment lost 3 bases, leaving 6 bases of the junction unmatched. Germline assignment: CDR1 LNHDA and CDR2 SQIVND (reference sequence). Here the CDR3 DNA reads TGTGCCAGTAGTATCCAGAGGGACAGGGTCTACGAGCAGTACTTC. Its translation: CASSIQRDRVYEQYF. Variable domain in full (rest from reference TRBV19 and TRBJ2-7): DGGITQSPKYLFRKEGQNVTLSCEQNLNHDAMYWYRQDPGQGLRLIYYSQIVNDFQKGDIAEGYSVSREKKESFPLTVTSAQKNPTAFYLCASSIQRDRVYEQYFGPGTRLTVT.

This chain connects TRBV6-5 to TRBJ1-1, with D maybe TRBD1 (5 bases). Between the trimmed V and J ends, which lost 5 bases and 13 bases, there was a span of 17 bases. The V gene's germline CDR1 is MNHEY and CDR2 SVGAGI. CDR3 size: 12 residues. The CDR3 DNA reads as TGTGCCAGCAGTCCTTCCGGGGCCCTGGGTTTCTTT. Amino acids: CASSPSGALGFF.

The V call is TRBV6-2 or TRBV6-3, the J call TRBJ2-3; D is unresolved. The CDR3 is 11 amino acids. Trimming took off 1 base at V and 10 bases at J, with 6 bases between the two ends. The germline CDR1 and CDR2 sequences are MNHEY and SVGEGT. Here the CDR3 DNA reads TGTGCCAGCAGTTACTTGCGAGCGCAGTATTTT. Protein product: CASSYLRAQYF.

The chain couples TRBV14 to TRBJ1-4, with D unresolved. CDR1 is SGHDN and CDR2 is FVKESK in the germline V gene. V was trimmed by 0 bases and J by 2 bases, leaving 7 bases between them. This CDR3 spans 15 amino acids. The CDR3 nucleotides are TGTGCCAGCAGCCAAGAGGGCGGGACTAATGAAAAACTGTTTTTT. Residues: CASSQEGGTNEKLFF.